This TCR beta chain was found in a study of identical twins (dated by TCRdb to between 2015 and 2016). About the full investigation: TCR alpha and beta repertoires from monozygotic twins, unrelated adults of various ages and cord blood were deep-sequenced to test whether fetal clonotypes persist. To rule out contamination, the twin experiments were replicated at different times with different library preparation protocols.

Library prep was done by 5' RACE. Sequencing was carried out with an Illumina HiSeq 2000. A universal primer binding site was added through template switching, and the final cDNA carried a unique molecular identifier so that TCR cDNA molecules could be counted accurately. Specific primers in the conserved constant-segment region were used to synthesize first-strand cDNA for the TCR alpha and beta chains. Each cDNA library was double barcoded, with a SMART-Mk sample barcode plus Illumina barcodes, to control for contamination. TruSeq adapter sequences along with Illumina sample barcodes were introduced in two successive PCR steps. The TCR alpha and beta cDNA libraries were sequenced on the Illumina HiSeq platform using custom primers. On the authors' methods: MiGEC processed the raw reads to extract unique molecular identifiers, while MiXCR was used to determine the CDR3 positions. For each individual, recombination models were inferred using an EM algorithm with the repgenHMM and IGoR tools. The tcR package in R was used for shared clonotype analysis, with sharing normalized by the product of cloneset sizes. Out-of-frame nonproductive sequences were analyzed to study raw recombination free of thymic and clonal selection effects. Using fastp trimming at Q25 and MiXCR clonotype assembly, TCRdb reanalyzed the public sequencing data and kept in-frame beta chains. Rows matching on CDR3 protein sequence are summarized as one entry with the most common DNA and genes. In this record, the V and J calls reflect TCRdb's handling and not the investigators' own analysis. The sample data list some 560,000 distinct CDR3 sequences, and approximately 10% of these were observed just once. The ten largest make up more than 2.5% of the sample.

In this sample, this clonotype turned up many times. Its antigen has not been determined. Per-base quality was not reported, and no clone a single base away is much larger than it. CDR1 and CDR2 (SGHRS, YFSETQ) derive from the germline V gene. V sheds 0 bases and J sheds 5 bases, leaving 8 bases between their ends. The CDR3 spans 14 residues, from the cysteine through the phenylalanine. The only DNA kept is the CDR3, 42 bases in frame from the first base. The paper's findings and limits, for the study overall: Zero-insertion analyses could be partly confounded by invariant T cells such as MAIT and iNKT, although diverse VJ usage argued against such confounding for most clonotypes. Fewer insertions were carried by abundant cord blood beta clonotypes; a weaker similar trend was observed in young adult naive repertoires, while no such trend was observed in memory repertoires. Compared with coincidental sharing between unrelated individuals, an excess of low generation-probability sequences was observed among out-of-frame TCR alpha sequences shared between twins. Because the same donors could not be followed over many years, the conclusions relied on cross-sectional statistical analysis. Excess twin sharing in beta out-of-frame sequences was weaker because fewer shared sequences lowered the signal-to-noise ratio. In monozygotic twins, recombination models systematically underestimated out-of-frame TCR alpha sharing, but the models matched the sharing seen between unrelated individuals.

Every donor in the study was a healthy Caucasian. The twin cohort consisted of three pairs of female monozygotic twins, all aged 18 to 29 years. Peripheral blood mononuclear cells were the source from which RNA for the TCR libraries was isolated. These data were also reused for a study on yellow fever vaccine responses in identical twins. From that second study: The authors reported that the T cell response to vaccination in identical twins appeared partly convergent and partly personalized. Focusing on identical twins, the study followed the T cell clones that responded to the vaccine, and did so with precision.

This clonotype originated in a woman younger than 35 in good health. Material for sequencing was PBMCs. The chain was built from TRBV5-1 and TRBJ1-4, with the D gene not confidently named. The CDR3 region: CASSLAVRNEKLFF. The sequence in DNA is TGCGCCAGCAGCTTGGCCGTACGGAATGAAAAACTGTTTTTT.